The T cell receptor beta chain described here comes from a study of blood T cell repertoires in COVID-19. Looking at the study overall: PBMCs, B-cell-depleted T cells, or T cells provided the cDNA or gDNA that made up the material.

In the original processing: Amplified reference gene primers provided the basis for estimating nucleated cell counts. The assay was immunoSEQ multiplex PCR, and TCRdb's table has in-frame clones only and misses some. V and J calls and clone size follow that table, whereas D and trimming were derived from the DNA. The table includes some 37,000 clones, roughly 88% detected once. Sequencing was done on a sample of peripheral blood. This TCR derives from a woman between 70 and 85 years old with acute or convalescent COVID-19.

CDR3 sequence reads: CASSPGEVAGQETQYF. The DNA of the CDR3 is TGCGCCAGCAGCCCGGGGGAGGTAGCGGGCCAAGAGACCCAGTACTTC. The chain links TRBV5-1 to TRBJ2-5, with 7 bases that match TRBD2. After removal of 4 bases from V and 1 base from J, the junction contained 10 bases not matched to a gene. CDR1 SGHRS and CDR2 YFSETQ come from the germline V gene. The CDR3 runs 16 residues.